This T cell receptor (beta chain) was recorded in a study of blood T cell repertoires in COVID-19. Clones were read by immunoSEQ multiplex PCR, and TCRdb kept only the in-frame ones, dropping some. The profile shows about 220,000 clones, 70% to 85% of them singletons. The sequence was obtained from a man over 45 with active or convalescent COVID-19. The material sequenced was peripheral blood.

The CDR3 DNA reads as TGCGCCAGCAGCCAAGATCTAGCGGGTTTCTACAATGAGCAGTTCTTC. It encodes CASSQDLAGFYNEQFF. V gene TRBV4-3 combines with J gene TRBJ2-1; TRBD2 matches 8 bases. The trim removed 0 bases at V and 3 bases at J, leaving 4 bases unmatched. This CDR3 has 16 amino acids. Germline-derived CDR1 and CDR2 are LGHNA and YSLEER.